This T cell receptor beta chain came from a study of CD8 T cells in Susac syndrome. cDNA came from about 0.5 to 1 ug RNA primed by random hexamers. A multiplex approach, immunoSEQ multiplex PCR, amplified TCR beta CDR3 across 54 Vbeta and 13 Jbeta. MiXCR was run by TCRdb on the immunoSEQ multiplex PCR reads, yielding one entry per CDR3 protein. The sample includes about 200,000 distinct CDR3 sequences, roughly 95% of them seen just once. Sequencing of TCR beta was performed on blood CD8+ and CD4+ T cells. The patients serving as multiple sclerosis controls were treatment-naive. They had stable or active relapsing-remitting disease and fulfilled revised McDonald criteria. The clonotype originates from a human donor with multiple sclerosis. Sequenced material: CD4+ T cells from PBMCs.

CDR3 amino acids: CSARPHSPDQPQHF. Here the CDR3 DNA reads TGCAGTGCTAGGCCCCATAGTCCGGATCAGCCCCAGCATTTT. V and J are TRBV20-1 and TRBJ1-5, with D hard to call. The germline V gene encodes CDR1 DFQATT and CDR2 SNEGSKA (reference sequence). The ends were cut back, 3 bases at V and 5 bases at J, with 14 bases in the middle. This CDR3 contains 14 residues.